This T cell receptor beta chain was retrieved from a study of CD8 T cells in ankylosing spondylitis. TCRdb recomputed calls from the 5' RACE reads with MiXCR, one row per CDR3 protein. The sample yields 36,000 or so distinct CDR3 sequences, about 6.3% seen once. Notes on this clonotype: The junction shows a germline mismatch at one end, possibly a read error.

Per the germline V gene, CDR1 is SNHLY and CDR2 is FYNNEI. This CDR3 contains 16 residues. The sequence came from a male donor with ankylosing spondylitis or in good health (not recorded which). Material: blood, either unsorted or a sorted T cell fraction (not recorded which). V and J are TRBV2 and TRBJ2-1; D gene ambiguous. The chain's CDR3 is CASSERGTSPYNEQFF. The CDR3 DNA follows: TGTGCCAGTAGTGAGCGCGGAACGAGCCCCTACAATGAGCAGTTCTTC.